This TCR beta chain was captured in a study of cytomegalovirus exposure and HLA in healthy donors. The CDR3 has 14 residues. CDR1 is SGDLS and CDR2 is YYNGEE in the germline V gene. Trimming removed 6 bases at V and 0 bases at J, with 10 bases between. The method was immunoSEQ multiplex PCR; TCRdb's version includes in-frame clones alone and lacks a portion of them. The sample gives roughly 200,000 clones, around 82% of which show up once; under 3.5% is in the top ten. V usage is TRBV9 and J usage is TRBJ1-3; D call uncertain. The TCR comes from a young woman in good health and CMV-seropositive. Sequenced sample: PBMCs. CDR3 DNA sequence: TGTGCCAGCAACCCCGACACCTCTGGAAACACCATATATTTT. It encodes CASNPDTSGNTIYF.